Listed below are T cell receptor beta chains from one sample, sequenced in a study of blood T cell repertoires in COVID-19. Sequenced by immunoSEQ multiplex PCR; TCRdb stores in-frame clones only, minus some. The sample contains around 500,000 clones, approximately 86% of which appear only once. The source material was PBMCs or T cells enriched from blood (not recorded which). All receptors derive from a woman aged 55-69 years who had recovered from COVID-19. CDR3s leave out the opening cysteine and the closing phenylalanine or tryptophan. Fields, in order: clone size, J gene, V gene, CDR3 protein. Size is omitted from some rows. Given values are once, few, many or a class for expanded clones.

NA	TRBJ1-1	TRBV19	ASSHLGVNTEAF
NA	TRBJ2-1	TRBV24-1	ATSDPGQGNNEQF
NA	TRBJ2-2	TRBV27	ASSFRPARAGELF
NA	TRBJ2-5	TRBV5-4	ASNGIQETQY
NA	TRBJ2-2	TRBV10-3	AISESGLDGAGELF
NA	TRBJ2-2	TRBV7-2	ASSAPGLANTGELF
NA	TRBJ1-2	TRBV12-5	ASGLPGTVYT
NA	TRBJ1-2	TRBV7-9	ASSSATGEGFYGYT
NA	TRBJ1-1	TRBV18	ASSQSGEDTEAF
NA	TRBJ2-3	TRBV3-1/TRBV3-2	ASRLLAGGGTDTQY
NA	TRBJ2-1	TRBV27	ASSFRQGADNEQF
NA	TRBJ1-1	TRBV15	ATSGGGSPNTEAF
NA	TRBJ2-3	TRBV10-3	AIGGGEPDTQY
NA	TRBJ1-2	TRBV2	ASRQGVGSYGYT
NA	TRBJ1-1	TRBV27	ASSPTRLANTEAF
NA	TRBJ2-1	TRBV6-5	ASSPRLAGGIEQF
NA	TRBJ1-3	TRBV28	ASSPRGAPGNTIY
NA	TRBJ1-6	TRBV4-1	ASSQDRGGSSYNSPLH
NA	TRBJ2-2	TRBV5-1	ASSFGRGTNTGELF
NA	TRBJ1-5	TRBV18	ASSWGGSNQPQH
few	TRBJ2-4	TRBV7-9	ASSLFFRRGWENIQY
once	TRBJ2-2	TRBV4-1	ASSPGQGGKTGELF
once	TRBJ1-2	TRBV20-1	SARLDYGYT
once	TRBJ1-2	TRBV9	ASSGGKMGGYT
NA	TRBJ2-7	TRBV24-1	ATSDRDIPYEQY
NA	TRBJ2-5	TRBV7-2	ASSFQQETQY
NA	TRBJ2-3	TRBV2	ASSEPLGGGTDTQY
NA	TRBJ2-2	TRBV11-2	ASSLRLGRGVAGELF
NA	TRBJ2-3	TRBV3-1/TRBV3-2	ASSQSQGQVTY
NA	TRBJ2-4	TRBV28	ASREQGLKNIQY
NA	TRBJ2-2	TRBV2	ASNPDRGTGELF
NA	TRBJ2-1	TRBV29-1	SVEGLAGGRYNEQF
NA	TRBJ1-6	TRBV5-8	ASSLATGASGNSPLH
NA	TRBJ2-2	TRBV29-1	SVPPGGSDTGELF
NA	TRBJ2-3	TRBV6-1	ASSATWQGARDTQY
NA	TRBJ1-2	TRBV27	ASSLRGENGYT
NA	TRBJ1-1	TRBV5-1	ASSSNRDRGPWNTEAF
NA	TRBJ2-1	TRBV6-5	ASSSGLYNEQF